The rows below give T cell receptor beta chains drawn from one sample of a study of blood T cell repertoires in COVID-19. Sequencing used immunoSEQ multiplex PCR; TCRdb keeps in-frame clones, though not all of them. The repertoire includes about 60,000 clones, about 90% of them detected once, and about 4.3% sits in the top ten. Sample: peripheral blood. These receptors were taken from a man aged 60 to 69 with acute or convalescent COVID-19. CDR3s leave out the opening cysteine and the closing phenylalanine or tryptophan. Clone size is shown for a subset of rows, as once, few, many or a class of expanded clone.

-,TRBV7-9,ASSPGGTDTQY
-,TRBV18,ASSPDRAADRPQH
-,TRBV10-1,ASSEGVRADTQY
-,TRBV3-1/TRBV3-2,ASSLRGSGEQY
-,TRBV24-1,ATSDGGSYGYT
-,TRBV18,ASSTTGQNEQF
-,TRBV6-1,ASSDRGRADSETQY
-,TRBV29-1,SAGLAASTDTQY
-,TRBV28,ASIFSSGSNQPQH
-,TRBV7-2,ASSLRATTNEKLF
once,TRBV3-1/TRBV3-2,ASSHLAGTTEAF
-,TRBV10-3,AISTSGGADQPQH
-,TRBV28,ASSVTQEGHNEQF
-,TRBV3-1/TRBV3-2,ASSQAQNTEAF
once,TRBV29-1,SARADPSYEQY
-,TRBV9,ASSPRGDRGFQPQH
-,TRBV5-1,ASSPGQPSNYGYT
-,TRBV18,ASSPDRANTEAF
-,TRBV24-1,ATSDPGDRATDTQY
-,TRBV9,ASSVVSSGANVLT
-,TRBV6-5,ASRLQGGNQPQH
few,TRBV6-1,ASSENRGSFGYT
-,TRBV5-1,ASSKGTENTEAF